Following are 22 T cell receptor beta chains from one sample sequenced in a study of patients and donors after allogeneic stem cell transplantation. TCRdb processed the RT-PCR reads anew with MiXCR; each CDR3 protein has one entry. The sample consists of around 200,000 distinct CDR3 sequences, 38% of them appearing once. The sample taken for sequencing was blood, either unsorted or a sorted T cell fraction (not recorded which). The source of these receptors is a human donor who was either an allogeneic HSCT recipient or a stem cell or donor lymphocyte infusion donor (not recorded which). It is not recorded whose cells these are; they may come from a transplant donor.

V and J are TRBV2 and TRBJ1-1; 9 bases align to TRBD1. Looked up from germline, CDR1 is SNHLY and CDR2 is FYNNEI. The CDR3 has 18 residues. J gave up 0 bases and V 4 bases, and 12 bases lay outside the gene matches. CDR3 in amino acids: CASSARQGGLSMNTEAFF. The CDR3 bases are TGTGCCAGCAGTGCTCGACAGGGGGGACTATCAATGAACACTGAAGCTTTCTTT.

V gene TRBV5-1 combines with J gene TRBJ2-6; a weak D match, TRBD2 (5 bases). The CDR3 covers 16 residues. CDR1 SGHRS and CDR2 YFSETQ come from the germline V gene. V shed 4 bases and J shed 1 base, with 12 bases lying between them. The CDR3 protein is CASSRGERSGANVLTF. The CDR3 DNA sequence: TGCGCCAGCAGCCGGGGAGAAAGATCTGGGGCCAACGTCCTGACTTTC.

This clonotype has a handful of counts. This CDR3 is CAISSGTGSYEQYF. CDR3 DNA sequence: TGTGCCATCAGTTCCGGGACAGGGTCCTACGAGCAGTACTTC. The V and J genes are TRBV10-3 and TRBJ2-7, with 9 positions matching TRBD1. Germline values: CDR1 ENHRY, CDR2 SYGVKD. The CDR3 has 14 amino acids. Trimming took 5 bases from V and 1 from J; bases not matched to a gene: 3.

At least ten counts were recorded for this clonotype. The chain has TRBV12-3 or TRBV12-4 and TRBJ1-1; the D is unclear. Trimming stripped 8 bases from V and 5 bases from J, with 15 bases between. The CDR3 length is 13 residues. The CDR3 sequence is CASSPSGATEAFF. CDR3 DNA: TGTGCCAGCTCCCCTTCGGGTGCAACTGAAGCTTTCTTT.

This clonotype was recorded a few times. The rearrangement links TRBV7-9 to TRBJ1-2; no clear D. This CDR3 spans 14 amino acids. Per germline, CDR1 SEHNR and CDR2 FQNEAQ (reference sequence). V was trimmed by 3 bases and J by 0 bases, leaving 8 bases between them. CDR3 region: CASSFSQANYGYTF. CDR3 DNA sequence: TGTGCCAGCAGCTTTTCCCAAGCTAACTATGGCTACACCTTC.

This rearrangement joins TRBV5-1 to TRBJ1-1; D is unclear. Germline CDR1 SGHRS, CDR2 YFSETQ. This CDR3 is built from 13 residues. V was pared by 9 bases and J by 1 base, with 13 bases between. Here the CDR3 reads CATRVGGNTEAFF. The DNA for the CDR3 is TGCGCCACCCGCGTGGGTGGGAACACTGAAGCTTTCTTT.

The genes are TRBV4-2 and TRBJ2-7; TRBD2 agrees at 7 bases. J was trimmed by 0 bases and V by 0 bases; bases with no gene match: 5. The CDR3 is 16 amino acids. The germline V gene has CDR1 LGHNA and CDR2 YNFKEQ. The CDR3 reads CASSQDLLAASYEQYF. The CDR3 DNA reads TGTGCCAGCAGCCAAGATCTGCTAGCGGCCTCCTACGAGCAGTACTTC.

The genes are TRBV6-2 or TRBV6-3 and TRBJ2-7, with D uncertain. Germline V gives CDR1 MNHEY, CDR2 SVGEGT. This CDR3 contains 11 residues. Trimming shortened V by 5 bases and J by 3 bases, and 5 bases separated the two germline ends. DNA for the CDR3: TGTGCCAGCAGTAACAACTACGAGCAGTACTTC. Translation: CASSNNYEQYF.

V and J are TRBV6-5 and TRBJ1-4; no clear D gene. The germline V and J ends were trimmed by 6 bases and 10 bases, with 18 bases remaining between them. This CDR3 contains 14 residues. Germline loops: CDR1 MNHEY, CDR2 SVGAGI. The CDR3, as DNA: TGTGCCAGCAGGGACCTCGCAGGCGTCGGAAAACTGTTTTTT. This sequence encodes CASRDLAGVGKLFF.

The chain links TRBV12-3 or TRBV12-4 to TRBJ1-2; possible D gene TRBD1, 5 bases. With 5 bases removed from V and 6 bases from J, the gap between germline ends came to 22 bases. The CDR3 loop spans 16 amino acids. CDR3 sequence (DNA): TGTGCCAGCAGTCGCCCTCGGGGCTGGGGTTGGAATGGCTACACCTTC. The encoded protein is CASSRPRGWGWNGYTF.

CDR3 sequence: CASSFQPRDYGYTF. The DNA for the CDR3 is TGTGCCAGCAGCTTCCAACCCCGGGACTATGGCTACACCTTC. This chain joins TRBV5-6 and TRBJ1-2, with D uncertain. The germline CDR1 and CDR2 sequences are SGHDT and YYEEEE. V shed 2 bases and J shed 3 bases, with 11 bases lying between them. This CDR3 has 14 residues.

J is TRBJ1-2 and V is TRBV7-8, with 9 bases lining up with TRBD1. The CDR3 contains 14 residues. The ends lost 5 bases at V and 8 bases at J; junction bases unmatched: 9. Germline V gives CDR1 SGHVS, CDR2 FQNEAQ. The CDR3: CASSLRQGDSGYTF. CDR3 nucleotides: TGTGCCAGCAGCCTCCGACAGGGGGATAGCGGCTACACCTTC.

This clonotype was seen more than once but under ten times. This chain links TRBV4-1 with TRBJ1-4; 8 bases line up with TRBD1. Per germline, CDR1 MGHRA and CDR2 YSYEKL. The CDR3 totals 16 residues. Losses at the gene ends were 0 bases for V and 7 bases for J; bases not matched to a gene: 7. CDR3 sequence: CASSQEIQGAREKLFF. CDR3 coding DNA: TGCGCCAGCAGCCAAGAGATCCAGGGGGCGCGTGAAAAACTGTTTTTT.

The CDR3 spells CASSGTAVSEAFF. The DNA for the CDR3 is TGCGCCAGCAGCGGAACCGCGGTATCTGAAGCTTTCTTT. The chain joins TRBV5-1 to TRBJ1-1; unclear D gene. The CDR3 totals 13 residues. V was pared by 4 bases and J by 6 bases, with 13 bases between. CDR1 and CDR2 from the germline V gene are SGHRS and YFSETQ.

This clonotype was seen once. The V gene is TRBV5-1, the J gene TRBJ2-5; D not resolved. Trimming shortened V by 0 bases and J by 7 bases, and 13 bases separated the two germline ends. The CDR3 consists of 14 residues. From germline, CDR1 is SGHRS and CDR2 YFSETQ. DNA for the CDR3: TGCGCCAGCAGCTTGGAACAGATGCTCGGGACCCAGTACTTC. Translation: CASSLEQMLGTQYF.

Note on this clonotype: An end of the junction differs from the germline gene, which may be a read error. J is TRBJ2-1 and V is TRBV6-2 or TRBV6-3, with D perhaps TRBD2 (5 bases). The CDR3 spans 12 residues. Germline V gene lookup returns CDR1 MNHEY and CDR2 SVGEGT. In DNA, the CDR3 is TGTGCGAGCAGTTACGAGAGGGTTGAGCAGTTCTTC. As protein: CASSYERVEQFF.

The sample holds a few counts of this clonotype. The chain has TRBV12-3 or TRBV12-4 and TRBJ2-2, with D possibly being TRBD2 (5 bases). The CDR3 contains 15 residues. The V and J ends lost 8 bases and 3 bases respectively, with 16 bases between them. This chain's CDR3 is CASGRRGSYTGELFF. CDR3 DNA: TGTGCCAGCGGGAGAAGAGGGAGCTACACCGGGGAGCTGTTTTTT.

The chain joins TRBV27 to TRBJ2-2; D is unresolved. This CDR3 region has 16 residues. Trimming cost V 1 base and J 8 bases, with 17 bases left between them. CDR1 is MNHEY and CDR2 is SMNVEV in the germline V gene (reference sequence). CDR3 bases: TGTGCCAGCAGTTTATTAAGGCTAGAGAAAGGGGGGGAGCTGTTTTTT. Protein: CASSLLRLEKGGELFF.

CDR3 sequence: CATSRGRETQYF. The DNA of the CDR3 is TGTGCCACCAGCAGAGGAAGGGAGACCCAGTACTTC. The gene calls are TRBV15 and TRBJ2-5; D remains unclear. Germline CDR1 and CDR2: LNHNV and YYDKDF (reference sequence). The CDR3 is made up of 12 amino acids. V lost 1 base to trimming and J lost 5 bases, with 5 bases between them.

CDR3 bases: TGTGCCAGCAGTCCCCCAAACCTAATACGGACAGGGGGTAACTATGGCTACACCTTC. This codes for CASSPPNLIRTGGNYGYTF. This sequence joins TRBV6-5 and TRBJ1-2; 10 bases are a match to TRBD1. V was clipped by 5 bases and J by 1 base; unmatched bases: 16. Germline CDR1 and CDR2: MNHEY and SVGAGI. The CDR3 sequence is 19 residues long.

This clonotype is a singleton in its sample. The rearrangement links TRBV20-1 to TRBJ1-5; D is unclear. Between the trimmed V and J ends, which lost 2 bases and 1 base, there was a span of 6 bases. Germline CDR1 and CDR2: DFQATT and SNEGSKA (reference sequence). The CDR3 has 13 residues. The DNA of the CDR3 is TGCAGTGCTAGAAGGCCGAGCAATCAGCCCCAGCATTTT. This gives the protein CSARRPSNQPQHF.

At least ten counts were recorded for this clonotype. The rearrangement joins TRBV25-1 to TRBJ1-6; maybe TRBD1 (5 bases). From germline, CDR1 is MGHDK and CDR2 SYGVNS. V lost 2 bases, J lost 0 bases, and 11 bases lay in between. The CDR3 is made up of 17 amino acids. CDR3 residues: CASSEDRASSYNSPLHF. CDR3 sequence (DNA): TGTGCCAGCAGTGAAGACAGAGCGAGCTCCTATAATTCACCCCTCCACTTT. Combining the CDR3 with reference TRBV25-1 and TRBJ1-6 gives the whole variable domain EADIYQTPRYLVIGTGKKITLECSQTMGHDKMYWYQQDPGMELHLIHYSYGVNSTEKGDLSSESTVSRIRTEHFPLTLESARPSHTSQYLCASSEDRASSYNSPLHFGNGTRLTVT.